This T cell receptor (beta chain) was recovered during a study of cytomegalovirus exposure and HLA in healthy donors. 60 Vbeta and 13 Jbeta primers were used in PCR. Measured with immunoSEQ multiplex PCR; TCRdb has only the in-frame clones, and not every one. The repertoire consists of about 150,000 clones, with 65% to 80% occurring once and the leading ten covering 3% to 5%. The sequenced material came from PBMCs. The sequence came from a male donor in good health and CMV-seronegative.

CDR3 protein: CASKPTGEGTDTQYF. The DNA of the CDR3 is TGTGCCAGCAAGCCGACAGGGGAAGGCACAGATACGCAGTATTTT. V and J are TRBV5-6 and TRBJ2-3, with 8 bases that match TRBD1. There are 15 residues in the CDR3. The germline CDR1 and CDR2 sequences are SGHDT and YYEEEE. The J segment lost 1 base and the V segment lost 6 bases, leaving 7 bases of the junction unmatched.